A selection of T cell receptor beta chains follows, all from one sample in a study of T-cell memory formation after mild COVID-19. TCRdb reanalysed the 5' RACE reads using MiXCR and keeps one entry per CDR3 protein. The table shows 380,000 or so distinct CDR3 sequences, with about an eighth occurring only once. Source material: PBMCs or a T cell subset sorted from them (not recorded which). Receptors originate from a man between 18 and 29 years old who had mild COVID-19 (a few samples of this study predate the infection). Cell type and time point are not known. Both conserved end residues are part of each CDR3. D genes are given only for firm matches. For some rows the clone size is stated as once, few or many, or as a class when expanded; others skip it.

d_call	clone_size	cdr3_length	v_call	j_call	cdr3_nt	cdr3_aa
.	few	16	TRBV6-2/TRBV6-3	TRBJ2-6	TGTGCCAGCATATCGGGGGTACACTCTGGGGCCAACGTCCTGACTTTC	CASISGVHSGANVLTF
TRBD1	.	15	TRBV6-2/TRBV6-3	TRBJ2-2	TGTGCCAGCAGTTATTGGACAGGGGGCACCGGGGAGCTGTTTTTT	CASSYWTGGTGELFF
TRBD2	few	15	TRBV5-5	TRBJ2-7	TGTGCCAGCAGCTCCAACGGGGGGACCACCTACGAGCAGTACTTC	CASSSNGGTTYEQYF
.	.	15	TRBV4-2	TRBJ1-2	TGTGCCAGCAGCCAAGATGGCCCAGCTAACTATGGCTACACCTTC	CASSQDGPANYGYTF
.	.	11	TRBV29-1	TRBJ1-1	TGCAGCGCCGAACGGGACCCTGAAGCTTTCTTT	CSAERDPEAFF
TRBD1	few	14	TRBV28	TRBJ1-1	TGTGCCAGCAGCCTCTGGGGACAGCACACTGAAGCTTTCTTT	CASSLWGQHTEAFF
TRBD1	.	18	TRBV6-2/TRBV6-3	TRBJ1-1	TGTGCCAGCAGTTATCTTCTAGGACAGGGATTAATGAACACTGAAGCTTTCTTT	CASSYLLGQGLMNTEAFF
TRBD1	few	15	TRBV18	TRBJ2-7	TGTGCCAGCTCACCTCCTCCGGGACAGGGGTGGAGTCCGTACTTC	CASSPPPGQGWSPYF
TRBD2	.	14	TRBV29-1	TRBJ2-1	TGCAGCGCCGCCATAGCGGGGGGGGTCGATGAGCAGTTCTTC	CSAAIAGGVDEQFF
.	.	13	TRBV20-1	TRBJ2-3	TGCAGTGCTAGCTTGGGGGCCCCAGATACGCAGTATTTT	CSASLGAPDTQYF
TRBD1	.	19	TRBV7-2	TRBJ2-2	TGTGCCAGCAGCGCACCGATTATACGGGACAGGACTGACACCGGGGAGCTGTTTTTT	CASSAPIIRDRTDTGELFF
TRBD2	few	14	TRBV7-3	TRBJ2-3	TGTGCCAGCAGCTTGGACGGGGGGATGGATACGCAGTATTTT	CASSLDGGMDTQYF
.	few	14	TRBV20-1	TRBJ2-2	TGCAGGGAAGAAATGACGAGGGGAACCGGGGAGCTGTTTTTT	CREEMTRGTGELFF
TRBD2	.	14	TRBV5-1	TRBJ2-3	TGCGCCAGCAGCCGCAGCGGGGGGCAAGATACGCAGTATTTT	CASSRSGGQDTQYF
.	.	13	TRBV7-3	TRBJ1-6	TGTGCCAGCAGGGTGGGGGTAGGTTCACCCCTCCACTTT	CASRVGVGSPLHF
.	.	14	TRBV20-1	TRBJ2-7	TGCAGTGCTAGAGATAGAACAGGTTACTACGAGCAGTACTTC	CSARDRTGYYEQYF
.	.	11	TRBV29-1	TRBJ1-2	TGCAGCGTTGGAATTCAAAATGGCTACACCTTC	CSVGIQNGYTF
.	few	16	TRBV27	TRBJ2-1	TGTGCCAGCAGTCCAAAGCGTTGGGGAGGCGACAATGAGCAGTTCTTC	CASSPKRWGGDNEQFF
.	.	14	TRBV7-2	TRBJ2-3	TGTGCCAGCAGCTTCCGTCCACACACAGATACGCAGTATTTT	CASSFRPHTDTQYF
.	few	15	TRBV7-7	TRBJ2-1	TGTGCTAGCAGCTCGGCGGGGGCCCCGGGGAATGAGCAGTTCTTC	CASSSAGAPGNEQFF
TRBD1	many	16	TRBV20-1	TRBJ2-4	TGCAGTGCTAGAGATCGCGTGCAGGGGGCTTTAAACATTCAGTACTTC	CSARDRVQGALNIQYF
.	.	14	TRBV6-2/TRBV6-3	TRBJ1-2	TGTGCCAGCCGTCGGGACGGACTTAACTATGGCTACACCTTC	CASRRDGLNYGYTF
.	.	13	TRBV29-1	TRBJ2-5	TGCAGCGACATAGGGACGACGCAAGAGACCCAGTACTTC	CSDIGTTQETQYF
TRBD1	many	15	TRBV5-4	TRBJ2-3	TGTGCCAGCAGCTTGGACAGGGGCCTCACAGATACGCAGTATTTT	CASSLDRGLTDTQYF
.	.	15	TRBV7-2	TRBJ1-1	TGTGCCAGCAGCCAGGGGAATCTTGGGAACACTGAAGCTTTCTTT	CASSQGNLGNTEAFF
.	few	18	TRBV5-1	TRBJ1-1	TGCGCCAGCAGCCGCAGGGCTTCCGACGGGGGCCTGGGCGGTGAAGCTTTCTTT	CASSRRASDGGLGGEAFF
.	few	14	TRBV4-1	TRBJ1-2	TGCGCCAGCAGCCCTCGTTGGGGGCACTATGGCTACACCTTC	CASSPRWGHYGYTF
.	once	13	TRBV20-1	TRBJ2-3	TGCAGTGCTAGAGACGCCTCTTTTAATACGCAGTATTTT	CSARDASFNTQYF
.	many	13	TRBV12-3/TRBV12-4	TRBJ2-2	TGTGCCAGCAGCCCGGAAAACACCGGGGAGCTGTTTTTT	CASSPENTGELFF
.	few	17	TRBV10-3	TRBJ2-2	TGTGCCATCAGTGAGTCGGGGCTCAGGGAGTCACCCGGGGAGCTGTTTTTT	CAISESGLRESPGELFF
TRBD1	few	14	TRBV28	TRBJ2-5	TGTGCCAGCGGACAGGTTCCACCCCAAGAGACCCAGTACTTC	CASGQVPPQETQYF
.	few	14	TRBV6-2/TRBV6-3	TRBJ1-1	TGTGCCAGCAAGCTGGGCAACTCGAACACTGAAGCTTTCTTT	CASKLGNSNTEAFF
TRBD2	few	13	TRBV6-5	TRBJ2-3	TGTGCCAGCAGCAGACTAGCGTTTGATACGCAGTATTTT	CASSRLAFDTQYF
.	.	14	TRBV20-1	TRBJ1-1	TGCAGTGCTAGAGTTCAGGATAGAATCACTGAAGCTTTCTTT	CSARVQDRITEAFF
TRBD2	.	17	TRBV11-3	TRBJ2-1	TGTGCCAGCAGCTTAGCCCTCTTGACTAGCGGGGACAATGAGCAGTTCTTC	CASSLALLTSGDNEQFF
.	.	12	TRBV29-1	TRBJ1-2	TGCAGCGTTGTGTTGGGCAGCTATGGCTACACCTTC	CSVVLGSYGYTF
.	.	14	TRBV11-2	TRBJ2-1	TGTGCCAGCAGCCCCTTCCTTAGCGGTAATGAGCAGTTCTTC	CASSPFLSGNEQFF
TRBD1	few	15	TRBV9	TRBJ2-4	TGTGCCAGCAGCGTAGTGGCAGGGGGTGTGGGCATTCAGTACTTC	CASSVVAGGVGIQYF
.	few	13	TRBV5-1	TRBJ1-2	TGCGCCAGCAGCGAGGACGGATACTATGGCTACACCTTC	CASSEDGYYGYTF
.	few	13	TRBV6-2/TRBV6-3	TRBJ1-1	TGTGCCAGCCGACGGGGGTGGGACACTGAAGCTTTCTTT	CASRRGWDTEAFF
.	.	14	TRBV7-9	TRBJ1-2	TGTGCCAGCAGCTTGTCCGGTCCCTCTAGCGGCTACACCTTC	CASSLSGPSSGYTF
.	.	16	TRBV4-1	TRBJ1-1	TGCGCCAGCAGCCAATTCATCAGTGGGAGGAACACTGAAGCTTTCTTT	CASSQFISGRNTEAFF
.	few	17	TRBV6-6	TRBJ1-1	TGTGCCAGCAGTTACTCGATGTCGCGTCAGCCAAACACTGAAGCTTTCTTT	CASSYSMSRQPNTEAFF
TRBD1	once	16	TRBV11-2	TRBJ2-3	TGTGCCATCAGCTTCACCGGGACAGGGGCGCCGGATACGCAGTATTTT	CAISFTGTGAPDTQYF
.	.	15	TRBV5-1	TRBJ2-7	TGCGCCAGCAGCCTGACTAGTGGGAGCACCTACGAGCAGTACTTC	CASSLTSGSTYEQYF
.	.	14	TRBV12-3/TRBV12-4	TRBJ1-5	TGTGCCAGCAGTTCTCAGGTATGGAGTCAGCCCCAGCATTTT	CASSSQVWSQPQHF